This TCR beta chain was obtained from a study of identical twins. MiXCR was run by TCRdb on the 5' RACE reads, yielding one entry per CDR3 protein. The sample has 500,000 or so distinct CDR3 sequences, about 20% seen once. The sample holds a few counts of this clonotype. The V segment lost 2 bases and the J segment 2 bases; nucleotides outside the gene matches: 6. This CDR3 region has 15 residues. The germline V gene has CDR1 SGHRS and CDR2 YFSETQ. The same data also went into a second study, on T cells expressing NK-cell markers.

The V and J genes are TRBV5-1 and TRBJ2-5, with 7 nucleotides matching TRBD1. The source is a woman aged 18 to 35 in good health. Sequenced sample: CD4+ T cells sorted from blood. CDR3 sequence: CASSFRTGQQETQYF. Here the CDR3 DNA reads TGCGCCAGCAGCTTCCGGACAGGTCAACAAGAGACCCAGTACTTC.